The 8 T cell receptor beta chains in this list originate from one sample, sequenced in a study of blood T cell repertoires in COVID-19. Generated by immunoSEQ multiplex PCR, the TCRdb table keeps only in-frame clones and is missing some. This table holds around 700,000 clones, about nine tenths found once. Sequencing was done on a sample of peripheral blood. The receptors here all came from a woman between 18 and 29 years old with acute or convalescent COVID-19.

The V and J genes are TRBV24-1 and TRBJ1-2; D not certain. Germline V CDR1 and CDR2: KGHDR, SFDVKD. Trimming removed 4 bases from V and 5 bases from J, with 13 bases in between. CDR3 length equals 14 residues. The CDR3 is CATSDDDKSYGYTF. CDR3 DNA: TGTGCCACCAGTGACGATGACAAAAGTTATGGCTACACCTTC.

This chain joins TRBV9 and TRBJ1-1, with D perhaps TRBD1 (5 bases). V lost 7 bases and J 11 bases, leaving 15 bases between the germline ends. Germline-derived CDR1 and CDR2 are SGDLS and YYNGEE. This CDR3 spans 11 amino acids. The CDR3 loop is CASGGAANAFF. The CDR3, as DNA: TGTGCCAGCGGCGGGGCCGCAAATGCTTTCTTT.

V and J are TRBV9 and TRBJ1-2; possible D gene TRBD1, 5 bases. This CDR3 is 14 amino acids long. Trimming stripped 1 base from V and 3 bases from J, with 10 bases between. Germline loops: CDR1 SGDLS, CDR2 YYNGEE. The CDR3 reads CASSVWGEDYGYTF. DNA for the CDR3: TGTGCCAGCAGCGTATGGGGGGAGGACTATGGCTACACCTTC.

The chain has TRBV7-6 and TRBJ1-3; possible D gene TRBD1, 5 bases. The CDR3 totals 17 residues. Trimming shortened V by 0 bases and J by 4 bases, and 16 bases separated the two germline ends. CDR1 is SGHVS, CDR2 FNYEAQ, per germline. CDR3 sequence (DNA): TGTGCCAGCAGCTTAGCGCGGCAGGGATCTTCGGGAAACACCATATATTTT. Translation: CASSLARQGSSGNTIYF.

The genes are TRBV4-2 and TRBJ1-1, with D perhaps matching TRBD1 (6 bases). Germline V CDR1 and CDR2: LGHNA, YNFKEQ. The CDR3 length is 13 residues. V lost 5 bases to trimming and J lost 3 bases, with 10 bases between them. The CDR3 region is CASSAGQHTEAFF. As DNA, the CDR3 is TGTGCCAGCAGCGCCGGACAGCACACTGAAGCTTTCTTT.

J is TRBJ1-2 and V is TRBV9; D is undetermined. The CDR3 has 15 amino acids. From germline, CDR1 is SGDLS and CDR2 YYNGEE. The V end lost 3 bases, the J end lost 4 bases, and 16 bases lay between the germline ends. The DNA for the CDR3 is TGTGCCAGCAGCGCTGACACCTCCGTCGGCTATGGCTACACCTTC. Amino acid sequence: CASSADTSVGYGYTF. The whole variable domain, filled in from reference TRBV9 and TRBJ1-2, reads DSGVTQTPKHLITATGQRVTLRCSPRSGDLSVYWYQQSLDQGLQFLIQYYNGEERAKGNILERFSAQQFPDLHSELNLSSLELGDSALYFCASSADTSVGYGYTFGSGTRLTVV.

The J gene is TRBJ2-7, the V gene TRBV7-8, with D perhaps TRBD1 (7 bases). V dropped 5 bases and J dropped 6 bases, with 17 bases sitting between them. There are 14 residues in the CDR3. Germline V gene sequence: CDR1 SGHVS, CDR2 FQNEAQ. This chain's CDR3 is CASSPIRGATEQYF. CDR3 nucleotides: TGTGCCAGCAGCCCGATCAGGGGGGCGACCGAGCAGTACTTC.

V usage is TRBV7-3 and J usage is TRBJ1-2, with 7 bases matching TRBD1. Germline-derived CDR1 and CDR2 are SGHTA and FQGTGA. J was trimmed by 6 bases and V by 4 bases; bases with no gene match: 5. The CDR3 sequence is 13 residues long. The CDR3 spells CASSWQGGNGYTF. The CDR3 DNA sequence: TGTGCCAGCAGCTGGCAGGGGGGCAATGGCTACACCTTC.